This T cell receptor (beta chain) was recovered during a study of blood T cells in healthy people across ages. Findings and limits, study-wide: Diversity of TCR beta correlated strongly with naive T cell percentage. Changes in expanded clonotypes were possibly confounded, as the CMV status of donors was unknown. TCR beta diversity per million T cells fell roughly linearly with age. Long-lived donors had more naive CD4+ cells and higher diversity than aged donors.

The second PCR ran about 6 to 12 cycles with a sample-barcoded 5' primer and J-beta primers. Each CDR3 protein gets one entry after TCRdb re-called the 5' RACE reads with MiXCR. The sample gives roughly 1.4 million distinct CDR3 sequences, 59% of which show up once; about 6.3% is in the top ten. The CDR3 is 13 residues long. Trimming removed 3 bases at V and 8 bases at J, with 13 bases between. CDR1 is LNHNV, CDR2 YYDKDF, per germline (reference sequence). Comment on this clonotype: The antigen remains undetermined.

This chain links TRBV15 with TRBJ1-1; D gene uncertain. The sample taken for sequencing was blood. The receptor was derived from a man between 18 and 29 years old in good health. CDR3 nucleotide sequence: TGTGCCACCAGCAGCGCAACCGGCGGCGAAGCTTTCTTT. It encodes CATSSATGGEAFF.